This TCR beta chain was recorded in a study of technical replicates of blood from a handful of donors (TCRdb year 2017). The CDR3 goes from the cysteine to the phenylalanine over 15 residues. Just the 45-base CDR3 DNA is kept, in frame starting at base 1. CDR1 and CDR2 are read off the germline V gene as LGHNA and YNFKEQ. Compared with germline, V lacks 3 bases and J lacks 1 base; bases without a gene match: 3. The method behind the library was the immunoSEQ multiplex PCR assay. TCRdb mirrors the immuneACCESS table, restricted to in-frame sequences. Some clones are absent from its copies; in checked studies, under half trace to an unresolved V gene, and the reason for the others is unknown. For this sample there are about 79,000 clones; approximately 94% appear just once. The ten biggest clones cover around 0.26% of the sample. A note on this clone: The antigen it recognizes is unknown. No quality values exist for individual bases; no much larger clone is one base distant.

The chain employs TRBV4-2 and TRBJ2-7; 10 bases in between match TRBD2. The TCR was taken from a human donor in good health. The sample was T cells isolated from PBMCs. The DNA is TGTGCCAGCAGCCATTTAGCGGGGGGTTCCTACGAGCAGTACTTC. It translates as CASSHLAGGSYEQYF.